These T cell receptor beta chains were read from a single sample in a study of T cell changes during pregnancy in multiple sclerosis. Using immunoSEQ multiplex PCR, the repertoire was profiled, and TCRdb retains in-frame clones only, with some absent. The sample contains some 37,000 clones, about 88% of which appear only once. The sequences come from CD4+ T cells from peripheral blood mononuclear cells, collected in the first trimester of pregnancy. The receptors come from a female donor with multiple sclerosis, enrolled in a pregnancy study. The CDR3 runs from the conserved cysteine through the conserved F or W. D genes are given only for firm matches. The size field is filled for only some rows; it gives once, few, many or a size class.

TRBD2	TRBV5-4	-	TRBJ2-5	TGTGCCAGCAGCTCTAGCGGGAGGGCCTTAGGGACCCAGTACTTC	CASSSSGRALGTQYF
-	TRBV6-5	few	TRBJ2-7	TGTGCCAGCAGTTTCATCAGGGGTAGTCGCGGCTACGAGCAGTACTTC	CASSFIRGSRGYEQYF
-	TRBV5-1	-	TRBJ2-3	TGCGCCAGCAGCTTGGTCATAGGGGGCACAGATACGCAGTATTTT	CASSLVIGGTDTQYF
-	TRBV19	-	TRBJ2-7	TGTGCCAGTAGTATCTATCCTACGGAGGGTTCTCTCTACGAGCAGTACTTC	CASSIYPTEGSLYEQYF
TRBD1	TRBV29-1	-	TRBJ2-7	TGCAGCGCCTCCGGACAGGGGGGTCCCTACGAGCAGTACTTC	CSASGQGGPYEQYF
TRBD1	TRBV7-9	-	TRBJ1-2	TGTGCCAGCAGCTTAATTGTTACCGCCTCGGGAGGGGGCTACGGCTACACCTTC	CASSLIVTASGGGYGYTF
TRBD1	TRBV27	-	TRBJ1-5	TGTGCCAGCAGTTCGGGGACAGGGCGCAATCAGCCCCAGCATTTT	CASSSGTGRNQPQHF
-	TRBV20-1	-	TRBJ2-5	TGCAGCGGCCCAGGTCGGGAGACCCAGTACTTC	CSGPGRETQYF
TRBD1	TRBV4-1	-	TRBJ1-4	TGCGCCAGCAGCCCACACACAGGGGAGAATGAAAAACTGTTTTTT	CASSPHTGENEKLFF
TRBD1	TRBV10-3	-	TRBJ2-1	TGTGCCATCAGTGAAGGGGGACAGGGGGCCTCCTACAATGAGCAGTTCTTC	CAISEGGQGASYNEQFF
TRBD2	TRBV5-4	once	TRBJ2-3	TGTGCCAGCAGCGCCGGGACCGGGAGGAGAGATACGCAGTATTTT	CASSAGTGRRDTQYF
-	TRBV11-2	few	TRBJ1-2	TGTGCCAGCAGCTCCCAGGGAACCTATGGCTACACCTTC	CASSSQGTYGYTF
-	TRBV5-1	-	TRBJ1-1	TGCGCCAGCTCTCCGGGCGCGAGGGAGACTGAAGCTTTCTTT	CASSPGARETEAFF
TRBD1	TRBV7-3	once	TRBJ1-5	TGTGCCAGCTCACAGGGGGCCGGTCAGCCCCAGCATTTT	CASSQGAGQPQHF
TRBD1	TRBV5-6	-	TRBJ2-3	TGTGCCAGCAGCTTGTTGGGGACAGGGTTACCTACGCAGTATTTT	CASSLLGTGLPTQYF
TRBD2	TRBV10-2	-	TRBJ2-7	TGCGCCGCGGCGGGGGTCTATGGGAACGAGCAGTACTTC	CAAAGVYGNEQYF
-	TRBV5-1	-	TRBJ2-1	TGCGCCAGCCGGAACCCCGGGGGAGCGGGTGAGCAGTTCTTC	CASRNPGGAGEQFF
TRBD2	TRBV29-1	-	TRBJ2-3	TGCAGCGTTGCCTCCGGGGGGGCAACAGATACGCAGTATTTT	CSVASGGATDTQYF
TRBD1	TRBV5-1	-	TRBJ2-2	TGCGCCAGCAGCCTCGGACAGGGCCCCGGGGAGCTGTTTTTT	CASSLGQGPGELFF
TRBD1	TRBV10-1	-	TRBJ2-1	TGCGCCAGCAGTGAGCCCGGGACAGCATGGAATGAGCAGTTCTTC	CASSEPGTAWNEQFF
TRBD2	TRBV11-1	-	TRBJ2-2	TGTGCCAGCAGCTCAACCGTCTCTAGCGGGATCGGCACCGGGGAGCTGTTTTTT	CASSSTVSSGIGTGELFF
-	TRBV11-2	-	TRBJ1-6	TGTGCCAGCAGCTTAGGTGGGCAAACGGTTTCACCCCTCCACTTT	CASSLGGQTVSPLHF
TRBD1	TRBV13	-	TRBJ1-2	TGTGCCAGCAGCCCGCCGACAGGGTCTGACTGGATTCCAGTGGGGTATGGCTACACCTTC	CASSPPTGSDWIPVGYGYTF
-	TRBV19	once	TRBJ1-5	TGTGCCAGTAGTCGACGGGAAGGGCAGCCCCAGCATTTT	CASSRREGQPQHF
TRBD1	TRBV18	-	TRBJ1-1	TGTGCCAGCTCACCCGGGACAGCTAACACTGAAGCTTTCTTT	CASSPGTANTEAFF
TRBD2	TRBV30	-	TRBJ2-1	TGTGCCTGGAGTGTAGTGACGGGAGGCCGCTACAATGAGCAGTTCTTC	CAWSVVTGGRYNEQFF
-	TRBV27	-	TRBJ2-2	TGTGCCAGCAGATCAGGGATGAACACCGGGGAGCTGTTTTTT	CASRSGMNTGELFF